These 28 T cell receptor beta chains share one sample of origin, sequenced in a study of blood T cell repertoires in COVID-19. Here immunoSEQ multiplex PCR was the method, and the copy in TCRdb shows in-frame clones only, minus some. The data hold 350,000 to 450,000 clones, with around 85% observed a single time. The sequencing sample was made of peripheral blood. These receptors originate from a woman aged 18 to 35 with acute or convalescent COVID-19.

The chain is built from TRBV24-1 and TRBJ2-5; D gene unclear. The CDR3 is 14 amino acids. Per the germline V gene, CDR1 is KGHDR and CDR2 is SFDVKD. V dropped 7 bases and J dropped 1 base, with 12 bases sitting between them. The chain's CDR3 is CATREPGGQETQYF. The DNA for the CDR3 is TGTGCCACCAGAGAACCAGGTGGCCAAGAGACCCAGTACTTC.

The chain carries TRBV25-1 and TRBJ2-7, with D uncertain. Germline V gene lookup returns CDR1 MGHDK and CDR2 SYGVNS. The CDR3 spans 14 residues. Between the trimmed V and J ends, which lost 2 bases and 2 bases, there was a span of 10 bases. CDR3 amino acids: CASSEVRSPYEQYF. The CDR3 coding sequence is TGTGCCAGCAGTGAAGTGCGGAGCCCCTACGAGCAGTACTTC.

With respect to this clone: At the DNA level, this CDR3 is encoded by other sequences in the same sample as well. The chain employs TRBV14 and TRBJ1-1, with a weak D call TRBD1 (6 bases). V was cut by 2 bases and J by 1 base, with 8 bases left in between. The CDR3 sequence is 14 residues long. Germline values: CDR1 SGHDN, CDR2 FVKESK. Here the CDR3 reads CASSQRGGNTEAFF. The CDR3 DNA sequence: TGTGCCAGCAGCCAAAGAGGGGGGAACACTGAAGCTTTCTTT.

The gene calls are TRBV18 and TRBJ1-2, with 7 bases identical to TRBD1. CDR3 size: 16 residues. CDR1 and CDR2 from the germline V gene are KGHSH and LQKENI. Losses at the gene ends were 8 bases for V and 3 bases for J; bases not matched to a gene: 15. The CDR3 reads CASLKTTGRQDYGYTF. CDR3 nucleotide sequence: TGTGCCAGCCTAAAGACGACAGGGAGGCAGGACTATGGCTACACCTTC.

V gene TRBV6-5 combines with J gene TRBJ1-5; 8 nucleotides align to TRBD1. Germline CDR1 MNHEY, CDR2 SVGAGI. The ends lost 9 bases at V and 3 bases at J; junction bases unmatched: 7. The CDR3 covers 14 residues. CDR3 sequence reads: CASAGQVDNQPQHF. CDR3 DNA: TGTGCCAGTGCGGGACAGGTTGACAATCAGCCCCAGCATTTT.

In its sample, this clone was seen once. V gene TRBV29-1 combines with J gene TRBJ1-3; D is unclear. The CDR3 length is 11 residues. Germline V gene lookup returns CDR1 SQVTM and CDR2 ANQGSEA. V gave up 3 bases and J gave up 2 bases, with 2 bases separating them. CDR3 sequence: CSVDAGNTIYF. The CDR3 nucleotides read TGCAGCGTTGACGCTGGAAACACCATATATTTT.

This rearrangement joins TRBV10-1 to TRBJ2-5, with 11 bases that match TRBD2. The CDR3 is 15 amino acids. CDR1 WNHNN and CDR2 SYGVQD come from the germline V gene (reference sequence). The ends lost 0 bases at V and 3 bases at J; junction bases unmatched: 0. CDR3 residues: CASSESGLAEETQYF. As DNA, the CDR3 is TGCGCCAGCAGTGAGTCGGGACTAGCGGAAGAGACCCAGTACTTC.

V is TRBV24-1 and J is TRBJ1-2, with a weak D call TRBD1 (6 bases). This CDR3 region has 15 residues. V was clipped by 5 bases and J by 8 bases, with 20 bases between them. Germline CDR1 and CDR2: KGHDR and SFDVKD. CDR3 amino acids: CATSVLTPQGLGYTF. The CDR3 DNA follows: TGTGCCACCAGTGTCCTAACTCCCCAGGGGCTAGGCTACACCTTC.

V is TRBV10-1 and J is TRBJ2-3; TRBD2 agrees at 10 bases. CDR1 WNHNN and CDR2 SYGVQD come from the germline V gene (reference sequence). J was trimmed by 0 bases and V by 4 bases; bases with no gene match: 1. The CDR3 has 15 amino acids. The DNA of the CDR3 is TGCGCCAGCAGTGCACTAGCGGGAAGCACAGATACGCAGTATTTT. Translation gives CASSALAGSTDTQYF.

The chain is built from TRBV19 and TRBJ1-2, with D unclear. The germline CDR1 and CDR2 sequences are LNHDA and SQIVND (reference sequence). Trimming cost V 2 bases and J 8 bases, with 6 bases left between them. The CDR3 extends over 11 amino acids. CDR3 residues: CASSISGGYTF. CDR3 nucleotides: TGTGCCAGTAGTATATCGGGAGGCTACACCTTC.

Points on this clone: The same CDR3 can be traced to other DNA sequences in this sample. The chain joins TRBV6-5 to TRBJ2-7, with 9 bases that match TRBD2. From germline, CDR1 is MNHEY and CDR2 SVGAGI. V shed 6 bases, J shed 2 bases, and the junction held 5 bases outside the gene matches. The CDR3 contains 14 residues. This CDR3 is CASSRGLATYEQYF. CDR3 DNA: TGTGCCAGCAGCCGCGGACTAGCGACCTACGAGCAGTACTTC.

The chain links TRBV30 to TRBJ2-2; TRBD1 might be the D (5 bases). Trimming shortened V by 0 bases and J by 6 bases, and 17 bases separated the two germline ends. This CDR3 has 16 amino acids. CDR1 and CDR2 from the germline V gene are GTSNPN and SVGIG (reference sequence). The CDR3 spells CAWSVLGLDSAGELFF. CDR3 DNA sequence: TGTGCCTGGAGTGTACTCGGGCTAGACAGCGCCGGGGAGCTGTTTTTT.

This clone has a handful of counts. The chain has TRBV21-1 and TRBJ2-3; the D call in the table, TRBD2, was not verified against the DNA. TRBV21-1 is a pseudogene locus. The CDR3 has 17 residues. This CDR3 is CASSKEGLATSTDTQYF. The CDR3 nucleotides read TGTGCCAGCAGCAAAGAGGGACTAGCGACTAGCACAGATACGCAGTATTTT.

This chain joins TRBV19 and TRBJ1-2; D call uncertain. Between the trimmed V and J ends, which lost 1 base and 7 bases, there was a span of 13 bases. From germline, CDR1 is LNHDA and CDR2 SQIVND (reference sequence). The CDR3 length is 14 residues. CDR3 DNA: TGTGCCAGTAGTATAGGAGGCGCGCTGGGTGGCTACACCTTC. Translated, it gives CASSIGGALGGYTF.

The V gene is TRBV28, the J gene TRBJ1-6; possible D gene TRBD1, 5 bases. Germline-derived CDR1 and CDR2 are MDHEN and SYDVKM. The V and J ends lost 3 bases and 10 bases respectively, with 13 bases between them. This CDR3 comprises 14 residues. The CDR3 loop reads CASSFVPGGSPLHF. As DNA, the CDR3 is TGTGCCAGCAGTTTCGTTCCGGGGGGATCACCCCTCCACTTT.

DNA of the CDR3: TGTGCCAGCATAGTAGCGGGGGCTAGCACAGATACGCAGTATTTT. Its translation: CASIVAGASTDTQYF. The genes are TRBV28 and TRBJ2-3, with TRBD2 identical over 9 bases. CDR3 length: 15 amino acids. Germline CDR1 and CDR2: MDHEN and SYDVKM. V gave up 7 bases and J gave up 0 bases; unmatched junction bases: 5.

V is TRBV28 and J is TRBJ1-1; unclear D gene. The length of the CDR3 is 14 residues. The V end lost 4 bases, the J end lost 10 bases, and 19 bases lay between the germline ends. CDR1 and CDR2 (germline): MDHEN, SYDVKM. CDR3 in amino acids: CASSSYRLKVGAFF. CDR3 bases: TGTGCCAGCAGTTCCTATCGACTGAAGGTGGGAGCTTTCTTT.

The chain combines TRBV7-6 with TRBJ2-7; 7 positions agree with TRBD1. Germline lookup yields CDR1 SGHVS and CDR2 FNYEAQ. With 5 bases clipped from V and 6 bases from J, the junction kept 10 bases outside the gene matches. The CDR3 is 14 amino acids. The DNA for the CDR3 is TGTGCCAGCAGCCAGGCCGGACAGGCTTTCGAGCAGTACTTC. It encodes CASSQAGQAFEQYF.

Notes on this clone: In the same sample, other DNA sequences code for this CDR3. The V call is TRBV5-4, the J call TRBJ1-1; TRBD1 is a possible D gene (5 bases). Trimming removed 3 bases from V and 6 bases from J, with 9 bases in between. CDR1 is SGHNT and CDR2 is YYREEE in the germline V gene (reference sequence). The CDR3 covers 12 residues. DNA of the CDR3: TGTGCCAGCAGCTGGGGCCAGGCTGAAGCTTTCTTT. This translates into CASSWGQAEAFF.

The V gene is TRBV10-2, the J gene TRBJ2-7; 7 bases are a match to TRBD2. V lost 6 bases to trimming and J lost 3 bases; unmatched junction nucleotides: 2. Germline CDR1 and CDR2: WSHSY and SAAADI. The CDR3 is 12 residues long. CDR3 loop: CASRTSSYEQYF. CDR3 DNA sequence: TGCGCCAGCAGGACTAGCAGCTACGAGCAGTACTTC.

This chain joins TRBV2 and TRBJ1-1; unclear D gene. This CDR3 contains 13 residues. V lost 4 bases and J lost 5, with 11 bases in between. CDR1 is SNHLY and CDR2 is FYNNEI in the germline V gene. As DNA, the CDR3 is TGTGCCAGCAGTGGTCGAGGGATAACTGAAGCTTTCTTT. It is translated as CASSGRGITEAFF.

DNA of the CDR3: TGTGCTAGTGGACAGGGGGCAGGACAGCCCCAGCATTTT. Translation gives CASGQGAGQPQHF. This rearrangement joins TRBV12-5 to TRBJ1-5, with TRBD1 matching over 9 bases. With V trimmed by 6 bases and J by 7 bases, 4 bases remained unmatched. The CDR3 runs 13 residues. Germline V CDR1 and CDR2: LGHNT, FRNRAP.

The chain recombines TRBV3-1 (or the pseudogene TRBV3-2) with TRBJ2-7; D perhaps matches TRBD2 (5 bases). V was pared by 5 bases and J by 1 base, with 12 bases between. Germline CDR1 reads LGHDT; CDR2 reads YNNKEL (reference sequence). This CDR3 has 14 residues. The CDR3 nucleotides read TGTGCCAGCAGCTCCAGGACTGTATCCTACGAGCAGTACTTC. Protein sequence: CASSSRTVSYEQYF.

The rearrangement links TRBV6-6 to TRBJ2-3; 9 bases map to TRBD2. The CDR3 spans 17 residues. The J segment lost 2 bases and the V segment lost 5 bases, leaving 11 bases of the junction unmatched. Per germline, CDR1 MNHNY and CDR2 SVGAGI (reference sequence). CDR3 protein: CASSPPTSGGTTDTQYF. The CDR3 DNA sequence: TGTGCCAGCAGTCCCCCGACTAGCGGAGGGACCACAGATACGCAGTATTTT.

CDR3 loop: CASSSSGREGPEAFF. CDR3 sequence (DNA): TGTGCCAGCAGTTCCTCCGGTCGGGAAGGGCCGGAAGCTTTCTTT. V usage is TRBV27 and J usage is TRBJ1-1; D is unresolved. The length of the CDR3 is 15 residues. V lost 4 bases, J lost 8 bases, and 20 bases lay in between. Germline values: CDR1 MNHEY, CDR2 SMNVEV (reference sequence).

This rearrangement joins TRBV5-1 to TRBJ2-7; 10 bases align to TRBD1. The germline V gene has CDR1 SGHRS and CDR2 YFSETQ. The CDR3 length is 16 residues. V was clipped by 0 bases and J by 3 bases; unmatched bases: 6. CDR3 sequence reads: CASSLAPRDRGYEQYF. CDR3 in DNA: TGCGCCAGCAGCTTGGCGCCACGGGACAGGGGCTACGAGCAGTACTTC.

This clone was detected many times. The chain joins TRBV10-3 to TRBJ1-5, with D perhaps matching TRBD1 (6 bases). The CDR3 has 13 amino acids. Germline assignment: CDR1 ENHRY and CDR2 SYGVKD. V was cut by 8 bases and J by 4 bases, with 12 bases left in between. The DNA of the CDR3 is TGTGCCATCGCTCAGGGGATGAATCAGCCCCAGCATTTT. Translation gives CAIAQGMNQPQHF.

The rearrangement uses TRBV4-1 and TRBJ2-7; 10 bases match TRBD2. V was clipped by 3 bases and J by 5 bases; unmatched bases: 10. Germline V gene data show CDR1 as MGHRA and CDR2 as YSYEKL. The CDR3 has 16 residues. The CDR3 DNA is TGCGCCAGCAGCCAGGGATCACTAGCGGGGTTCAACGAGCAGTACTTC. It codes for CASSQGSLAGFNEQYF.